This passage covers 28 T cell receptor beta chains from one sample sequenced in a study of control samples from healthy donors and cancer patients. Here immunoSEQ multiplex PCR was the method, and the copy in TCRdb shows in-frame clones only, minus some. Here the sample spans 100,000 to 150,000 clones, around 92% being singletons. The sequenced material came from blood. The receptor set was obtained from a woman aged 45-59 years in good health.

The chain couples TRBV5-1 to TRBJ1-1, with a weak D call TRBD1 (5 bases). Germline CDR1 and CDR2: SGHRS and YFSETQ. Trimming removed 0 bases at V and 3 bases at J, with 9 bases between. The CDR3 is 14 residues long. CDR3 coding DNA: TGCGCCAGCAGCTTGGCAGGGAAGGACACTGAAGCTTTCTTT. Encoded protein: CASSLAGKDTEAFF.

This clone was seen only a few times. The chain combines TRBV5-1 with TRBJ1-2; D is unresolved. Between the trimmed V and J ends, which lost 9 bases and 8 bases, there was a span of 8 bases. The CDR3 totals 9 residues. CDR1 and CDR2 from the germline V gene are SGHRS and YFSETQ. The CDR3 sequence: CAIHKGYTF. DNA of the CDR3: TGCGCCATTCATAAAGGCTACACCTTC.

As DNA, the CDR3 is TGTGCCAGCAGCTTTGAGCTTCCCGCTTATGGCTACACCTTC. Its protein product is CASSFELPAYGYTF. This chain connects TRBV7-9 to TRBJ1-2; D gene uncertain. The V end lost 3 bases, the J end lost 5 bases, and 13 bases lay between the germline ends. CDR3 size: 14 residues. Germline CDR1 SEHNR, CDR2 FQNEAQ (reference sequence). Full variable domain (outside the CDR3, taken from reference TRBV7-9 and TRBJ1-2): DTGVSQNPRHKITKRGQNVTFRCDPISEHNRLYWYRQTLGQGPEFLTYFQNEAQLEKSRLLSDRFSAERPKGSFSTLEIQRTEQGDSAMYLCASSFELPAYGYTFGSGTRLTVV.

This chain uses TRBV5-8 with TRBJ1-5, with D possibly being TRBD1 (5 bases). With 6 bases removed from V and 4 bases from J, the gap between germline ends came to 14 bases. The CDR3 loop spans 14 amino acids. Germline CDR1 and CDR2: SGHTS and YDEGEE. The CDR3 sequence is CASIRRQSNQPQHF. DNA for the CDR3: TGTGCCAGCATCCGTAGACAGTCTAATCAGCCCCAGCATTTT.

CDR3 coding DNA: TGTGCCAGCAGCTTAGACGGGACAGGTAACAATGAGCAGTTCTTC. It is translated as CASSLDGTGNNEQFF. The rearrangement uses TRBV11-3 and TRBJ2-1, with 8 bases aligning to TRBD1. V dropped 0 bases and J dropped 5; count of bases not matched to a gene: 3. The germline V gene has CDR1 SGHNT and CDR2 YENEEA. The CDR3 is 15 residues long.

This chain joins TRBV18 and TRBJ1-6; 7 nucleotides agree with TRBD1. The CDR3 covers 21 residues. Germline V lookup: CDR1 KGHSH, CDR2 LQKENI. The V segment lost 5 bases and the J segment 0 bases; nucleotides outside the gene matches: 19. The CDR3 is CASSARPPGQIMSSYNSPLHF. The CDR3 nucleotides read TGTGCCAGCTCAGCTCGCCCGCCGGGACAGATTATGAGCTCCTATAATTCACCCCTCCACTTT.

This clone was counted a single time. CDR3 in amino acids: CASSDGQRLSYEQYF. In DNA form, the CDR3 reads TGTGCCAGCAGTGACGGACAGCGACTCTCCTACGAGCAGTACTTC. The V and J genes are TRBV2 and TRBJ2-7; D might be TRBD1 (6 bases). Germline CDR1 and CDR2: SNHLY and FYNNEI. This CDR3 has 15 residues. The V gene lost 3 bases and the J gene lost 0 bases, with 12 bases spanning the gap.

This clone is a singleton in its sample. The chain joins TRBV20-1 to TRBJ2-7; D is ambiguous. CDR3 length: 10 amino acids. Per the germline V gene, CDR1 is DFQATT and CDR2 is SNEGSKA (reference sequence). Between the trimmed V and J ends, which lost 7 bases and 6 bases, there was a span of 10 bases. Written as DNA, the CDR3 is TGCAGTGTAGACCCTGCCGAGCAGTACTTC. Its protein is CSVDPAEQYF.

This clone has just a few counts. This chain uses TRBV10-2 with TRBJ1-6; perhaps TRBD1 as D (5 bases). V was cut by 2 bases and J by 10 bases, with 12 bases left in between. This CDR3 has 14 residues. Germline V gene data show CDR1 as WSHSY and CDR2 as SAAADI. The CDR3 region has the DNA TGCGCCAGCAGTGAGACTCAGGGTCGATCACCCCTCCACTTT. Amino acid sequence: CASSETQGRSPLHF.

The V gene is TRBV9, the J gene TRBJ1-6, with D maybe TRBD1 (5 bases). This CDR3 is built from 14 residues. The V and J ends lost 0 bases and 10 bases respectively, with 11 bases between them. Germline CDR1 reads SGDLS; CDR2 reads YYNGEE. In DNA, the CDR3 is TGTGCCAGCAGCGTAGGGCAGGGTGGCTCACCCCTCCACTTT. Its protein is CASSVGQGGSPLHF.

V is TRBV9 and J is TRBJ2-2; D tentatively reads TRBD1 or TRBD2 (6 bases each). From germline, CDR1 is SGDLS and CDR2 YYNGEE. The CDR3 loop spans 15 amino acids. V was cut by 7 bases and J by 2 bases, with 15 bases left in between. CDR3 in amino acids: CASGGGRENTGELFF. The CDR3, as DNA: TGTGCCAGCGGAGGGGGTAGGGAAAACACCGGGGAGCTGTTTTTT.

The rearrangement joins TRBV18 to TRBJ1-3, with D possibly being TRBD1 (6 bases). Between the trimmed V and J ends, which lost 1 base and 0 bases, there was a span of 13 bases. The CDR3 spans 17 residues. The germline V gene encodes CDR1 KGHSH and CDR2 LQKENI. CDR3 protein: CASSPRRTETSGNTIYF. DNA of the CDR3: TGTGCCAGCTCACCACGACGGACAGAAACCTCTGGAAACACCATATATTTT.

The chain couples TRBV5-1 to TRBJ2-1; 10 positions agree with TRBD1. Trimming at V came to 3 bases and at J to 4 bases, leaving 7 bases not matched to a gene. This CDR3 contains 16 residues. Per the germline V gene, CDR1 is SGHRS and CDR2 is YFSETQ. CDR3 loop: CASSSRDRGAYNEQFF. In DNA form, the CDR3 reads TGCGCCAGCAGCTCCCGGGACAGGGGCGCATACAATGAGCAGTTCTTC.

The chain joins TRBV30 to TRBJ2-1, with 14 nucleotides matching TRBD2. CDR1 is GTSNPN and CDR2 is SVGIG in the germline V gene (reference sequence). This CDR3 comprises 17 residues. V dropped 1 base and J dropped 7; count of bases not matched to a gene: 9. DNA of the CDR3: TGTGCCTGGAGTGGGGGGGGGACTAGCGGGAGTTTGAATGAGCAGTTCTTC. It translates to CAWSGGGTSGSLNEQFF.

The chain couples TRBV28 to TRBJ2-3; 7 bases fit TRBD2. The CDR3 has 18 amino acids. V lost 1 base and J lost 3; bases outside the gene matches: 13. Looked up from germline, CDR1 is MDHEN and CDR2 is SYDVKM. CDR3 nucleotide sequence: TGTGCCAGCAGTTTATCCCCGGGGTTGGGGGGGACGACAGATACGCAGTATTTT. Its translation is CASSLSPGLGGTTDTQYF.

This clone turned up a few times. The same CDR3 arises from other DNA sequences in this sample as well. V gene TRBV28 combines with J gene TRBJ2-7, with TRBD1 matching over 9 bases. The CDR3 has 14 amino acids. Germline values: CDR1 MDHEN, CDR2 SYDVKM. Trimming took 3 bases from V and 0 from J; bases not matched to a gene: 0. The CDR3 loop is CASSLTGGSYEQYF. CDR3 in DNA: TGTGCCAGCAGTTTGACAGGGGGCTCCTACGAGCAGTACTTC. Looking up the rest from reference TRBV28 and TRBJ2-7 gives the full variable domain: DVKVTQSSRYLVKRTGEKVFLECVQDMDHENMFWYRQDPGLGLRLIYFSYDVKMKEKGDIPEGYSVSREKKERFSLILESASTNQTSMYLCASSLTGGSYEQYFGPGTRLTVT.

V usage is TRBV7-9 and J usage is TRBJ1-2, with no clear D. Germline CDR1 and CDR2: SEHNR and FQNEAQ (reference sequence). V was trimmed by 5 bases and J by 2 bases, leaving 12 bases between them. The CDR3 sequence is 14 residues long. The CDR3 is CASSGRTVNYGYTF. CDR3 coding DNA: TGTGCCAGCAGCGGTCGGACGGTGAACTATGGCTACACCTTC.

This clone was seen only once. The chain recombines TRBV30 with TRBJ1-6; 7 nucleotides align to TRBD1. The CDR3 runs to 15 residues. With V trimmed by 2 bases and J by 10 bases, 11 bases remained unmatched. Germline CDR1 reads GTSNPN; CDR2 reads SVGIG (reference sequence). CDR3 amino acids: CAWSPRGGARSPLHF. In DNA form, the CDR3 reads TGTGCCTGGAGTCCCCGAGGGGGCGCGAGGTCACCCCTCCACTTT.

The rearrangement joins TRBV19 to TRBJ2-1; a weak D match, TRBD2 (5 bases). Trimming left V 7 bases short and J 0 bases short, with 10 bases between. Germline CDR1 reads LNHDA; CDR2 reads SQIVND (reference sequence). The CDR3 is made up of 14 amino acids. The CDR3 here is CASTYRDSYNEQFF. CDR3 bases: TGTGCCAGTACCTACCGGGACTCCTACAATGAGCAGTTCTTC.

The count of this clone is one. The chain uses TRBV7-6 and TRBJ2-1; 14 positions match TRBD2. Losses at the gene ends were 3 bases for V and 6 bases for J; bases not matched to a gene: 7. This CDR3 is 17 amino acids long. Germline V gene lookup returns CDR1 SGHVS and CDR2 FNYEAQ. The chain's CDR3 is CASSFRTSGRRGNEQFF. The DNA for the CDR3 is TGTGCCAGCAGCTTTAGGACTAGCGGGAGGAGAGGCAATGAGCAGTTCTTC.

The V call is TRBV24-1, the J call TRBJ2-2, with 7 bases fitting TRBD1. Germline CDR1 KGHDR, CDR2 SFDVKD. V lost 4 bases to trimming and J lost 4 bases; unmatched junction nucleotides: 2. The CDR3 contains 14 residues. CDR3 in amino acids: CATSEAGGTGELFF. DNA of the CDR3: TGTGCCACCAGTGAGGCAGGGGGCACCGGGGAGCTGTTTTTT.

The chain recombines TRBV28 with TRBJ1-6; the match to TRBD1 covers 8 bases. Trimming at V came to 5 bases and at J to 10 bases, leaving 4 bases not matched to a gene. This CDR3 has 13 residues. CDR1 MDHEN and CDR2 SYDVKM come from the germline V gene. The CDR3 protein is CASSPRDRSPLHF. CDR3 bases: TGTGCCAGCAGTCCCAGGGACAGGTCACCCCTCCACTTT.

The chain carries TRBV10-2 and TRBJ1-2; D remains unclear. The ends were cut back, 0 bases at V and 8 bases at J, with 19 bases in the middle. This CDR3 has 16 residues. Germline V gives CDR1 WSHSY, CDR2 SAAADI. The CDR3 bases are TGCGCCAGCAGTGAGTCAGGACTGTATGAGACGTCGGGCTACACCTTC. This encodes CASSESGLYETSGYTF.

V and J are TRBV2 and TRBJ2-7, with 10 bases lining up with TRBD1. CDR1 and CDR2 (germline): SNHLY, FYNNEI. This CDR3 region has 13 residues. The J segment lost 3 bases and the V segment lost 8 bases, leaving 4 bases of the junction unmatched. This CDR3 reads CASDDRGLYEQYF. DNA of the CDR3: TGTGCCAGCGACGACAGGGGGCTCTACGAGCAGTACTTC.

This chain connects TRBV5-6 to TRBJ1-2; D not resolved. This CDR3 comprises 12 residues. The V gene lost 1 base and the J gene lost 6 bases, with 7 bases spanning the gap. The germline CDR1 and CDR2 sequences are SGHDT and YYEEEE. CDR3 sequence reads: CASSLSNDGYTF. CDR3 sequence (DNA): TGTGCCAGCAGCTTGAGTAATGATGGCTACACCTTC.

The CDR3 DNA reads TGTGCCTGGAGTGGGGACAGACCGAACACTGAAGCTTTCTTT. Encoded protein: CAWSGDRPNTEAFF. The rearrangement links TRBV30 to TRBJ1-1, with 7 positions matching TRBD1. The V and J ends lost 1 base and 1 base, in that order; junction bases with no gene match: 3. The CDR3 is 14 amino acids. In germline, CDR1 is GTSNPN, CDR2 SVGIG (reference sequence).

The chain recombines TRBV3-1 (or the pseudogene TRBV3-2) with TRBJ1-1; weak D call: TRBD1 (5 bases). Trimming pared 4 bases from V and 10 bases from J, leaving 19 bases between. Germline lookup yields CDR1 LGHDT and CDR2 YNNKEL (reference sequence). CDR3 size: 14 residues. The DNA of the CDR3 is TGTGCCAGCAGCCGCCTTTCTCGGGGGTTTGGAGCTTTCTTT. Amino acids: CASSRLSRGFGAFF.

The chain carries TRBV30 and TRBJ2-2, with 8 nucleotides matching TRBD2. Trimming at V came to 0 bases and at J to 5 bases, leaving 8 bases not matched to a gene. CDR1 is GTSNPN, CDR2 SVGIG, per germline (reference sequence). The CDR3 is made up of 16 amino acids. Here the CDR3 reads CAWSVSRTSTTGELFF. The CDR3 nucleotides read TGTGCCTGGAGTGTGTCAAGGACTAGCACTACCGGGGAGCTGTTTTTT.